This T cell receptor (beta chain) was identified in a study of blood T cell repertoires in COVID-19. In the study overall: Samples of COVID-19 (acute and convalescent) were obtained from the United States, Italy and Spain. Sample material is recorded as cDNA or gDNA derived from T cells, B-cell-depleted T cells, or PBMCs.

Per the authors' pipeline: From reference gene primer amplification, estimates of nucleated cell counts were derived. Libraries were prepared by immunoSEQ multiplex PCR; TCRdb keeps only in-frame clonotypes and omits some of them. V, J and clone size derive from that table, while D and trimming were established from the DNA sequence. The sample has 40,000 to 60,000 clones; 85% to 90% are singletons. Germline values: CDR1 GTSNPN, CDR2 SVGIG (reference sequence). V shed 2 bases and J 9 bases; nucleotides not matched to a gene: 9. This CDR3 is built from 14 residues. The clonotype was recovered from a man between 35 and 55 years old with active COVID-19. Sample: peripheral blood. This sequence joins TRBV30 and TRBJ2-1; 8 nucleotides match TRBD1. The CDR3 nucleotides read TGTGCCTGGAGTAAGGGGATAACAGGGGGTGAGCAGTTCTTC. Protein: CAWSKGITGGEQFF.